A selection of T cell receptor beta chains follows, all from one sample in a study of CD8 T cells in Susac syndrome. TCRdb redid the calling of the immunoSEQ multiplex PCR reads with MiXCR, one entry per CDR3 protein. Of some 200,000 distinct CDR3 sequences listed, more than 85% were seen once; the top ten hold around 0.079%. Sequenced: CD4+ T cells from PBMCs. The receptors here all came from a human donor with Susac syndrome. CDR3s include the opening cysteine and the closing phenylalanine or tryptophan. A D gene is named only where the DNA matches it firmly. Where a row states a size, it is once, few, many or the class of an expanded clone; other rows omit it.

j_call | clone_size | v_call | d_call | cdr3_nt | cdr3_aa
TRBJ2-3 | few | TRBV6-5 | TRBD2 | TGTGCCAGCAGCTGGAGCGGGGGCCGCACAGATACGCAGTATTTT | CASSWSGGRTDTQYF
TRBJ2-7 | - | TRBV5-1 | TRBD2 | TGCGCCAGCAGCAGCACTAGCGGGCGCTCCTACGAGCAGTACTTC | CASSSTSGRSYEQYF
TRBJ1-4 | - | TRBV5-5 | - | TGTGCCAGCAGCTCGTACAGGGATTCTGCGACTAATGAAAAACTGTTTTTT | CASSSYRDSATNEKLFF
TRBJ1-5 | - | TRBV28 | - | TGTGCCACCGGGACGGGCAATCAGCCCCAGCATTTT | CATGTGNQPQHF
TRBJ2-6 | - | TRBV4-1 | TRBD1 | TGCGCCAGCAGCCAGGCGACAGGGTACTCTGGGGCCAACGTCCTGACTTTC | CASSQATGYSGANVLTF
TRBJ2-1 | - | TRBV7-2 | TRBD2 | TGTGCCAGCAGCTTCTTGACGAGCGGGAGTGTGGTTGAGCAGTTCTTC | CASSFLTSGSVVEQFF
TRBJ1-6 | - | TRBV6-5 | - | TGTGCCAGCAGTTACTCAGACCCGTATAATTCACCCCTCCACTTT | CASSYSDPYNSPLHF
TRBJ2-1 | - | TRBV10-3 | TRBD1 | TGTGCCATCAGTGGCCGGGACAGTTACAATGAGCAGTTCTTC | CAISGRDSYNEQFF
TRBJ1-1 | - | TRBV18 | - | TGTGCCAGCTCACCATCAGGTATGAACACTGAAGCTTTCTTT | CASSPSGMNTEAFF
TRBJ2-1 | once | TRBV18 | TRBD2 | TGTGCCAGCTCACCACCGGGACTAGCGGGAGCTGAGCAGTTCTTC | CASSPPGLAGAEQFF
TRBJ1-1 | - | TRBV24-1 | - | TGTGCCACCAGTGATGGGCGGGCTGGGAACACTGAAGCTTTCTTT | CATSDGRAGNTEAFF
TRBJ1-1 | once | TRBV12-3/TRBV12-4 | - | TGTGCCAGCAGTCCGGGGGTAAGAATGGGGAACACTGAAGCTTTCTTT | CASSPGVRMGNTEAFF
TRBJ1-2 | few | TRBV5-1 | TRBD1 | TGCGCCAGCAGCCTACCTCCCCCGACAGGGGGGACTGGCTACACCTTC | CASSLPPPTGGTGYTF
TRBJ1-5 | - | TRBV2 | TRBD1 | TGTGCCAGCAGTCTAGATGGACAGGGCTATCAGCCCCAGCATTTT | CASSLDGQGYQPQHF
TRBJ1-2 | - | TRBV6-1 | - | TGTGCCAGCACCCCCAACGCGGGCGCTTTTGGCTACACCTTC | CASTPNAGAFGYTF
TRBJ1-1 | - | TRBV19 | TRBD1 | TGTGCCAGTAGCCGACCTCCAGGGGGGAACACTGAAGCTTTCTTT | CASSRPPGGNTEAFF
TRBJ1-5 | - | TRBV20-1 | TRBD1 | TGCAGTGCTCATTATCAGGGGGCGGGAGGTCAGCCCCAGCATTTT | CSAHYQGAGGQPQHF
TRBJ1-3 | - | TRBV9 | TRBD1 | TGTGCCAGCAGCAAATTCCGGGACAGGGGGCTGAACTCTGGAAACACCATATATTTT | CASSKFRDRGLNSGNTIYF
TRBJ2-2 | - | TRBV29-1 | - | TGCAGCGTTGATATGGGGAACACCGGGGAGCTGTTTTTT | CSVDMGNTGELFF
TRBJ2-2 | - | TRBV5-6 | TRBD2 | TGTGCCAGCAGAGCGGGATACGGGGAGCTGTTTTTT | CASRAGYGELFF
TRBJ1-1 | once | TRBV19 | - | TGTGCCAGTAGTATCCGACAGTTGAGCACTGAAGCTTTCTTT | CASSIRQLSTEAFF
TRBJ1-2 | - | TRBV6-5 | - | TGTGCCAGCAGCCACCAGGGTGAGGGCTACACCTTC | CASSHQGEGYTF
TRBJ1-3 | - | TRBV12-3/TRBV12-4 | - | TGTGCCAGCAGTGCTAAAAACACCATATATTTT | CASSAKNTIYF
TRBJ1-5 | once | TRBV5-4 | - | TGTGCCAGCAGCTTCGTGCCAGGGGAAGACCAGCCCCAGCATTTT | CASSFVPGEDQPQHF
TRBJ2-1 | - | TRBV4-1 | TRBD2 | TGCGCCAGCAGCCAAGCTGGCCCTACTAGCGGGCCCCCTGGGAATGAGCAGTTCTTC | CASSQAGPTSGPPGNEQFF
TRBJ2-1 | once | TRBV5-4 | TRBD2 | TGTGCCAGCAGCTTGTGGGACCTAGCGGTGTTCTCCTACAATGAGCAGTTCTTC | CASSLWDLAVFSYNEQFF
TRBJ1-3 | - | TRBV28 | TRBD1 | TGTGCCAGCATCGGACAGGTCTCTGGAAACACCATATATTTT | CASIGQVSGNTIYF
TRBJ2-1 | - | TRBV18 | TRBD2 | TGTGCCAGCTCACCCGAGACTAGCGGGGGAGGTGAGCAGTTCTTC | CASSPETSGGGEQFF
TRBJ1-1 | - | TRBV15 | - | TGTGCCACCAGCCCTCGACACCAGAACACTGAAGCTTTCTTT | CATSPRHQNTEAFF
TRBJ2-3 | - | TRBV2 | - | TGTGCCAGCAGTGACCCTCCTGCAAGGGTTAGCACAGATACGCAGTATTTT | CASSDPPARVSTDTQYF
TRBJ2-1 | - | TRBV29-1 | - | TGCAGCGTGGAGACTACTAGCCTCAATGAGCAGTTCTTC | CSVETTSLNEQFF
TRBJ2-3 | few | TRBV6-1 | - | TGTGCCAGCTCTGAGGGGGGTGGCACAGATACGCAGTATTTT | CASSEGGGTDTQYF
TRBJ2-3 | once | TRBV5-1 | TRBD1 | TGCGCCAGCGGGACAGGGGGATCAGATACGCAGTATTTT | CASGTGGSDTQYF
TRBJ1-1 | - | TRBV28 | - | TGTGCCAGCAGCCCACAACCGAACACTGAAGCTTTCTTT | CASSPQPNTEAFF
TRBJ2-4 | - | TRBV20-1 | - | TGCAGTGTCCCGGTCGGGGGAAACATTCAGTACTTC | CSVPVGGNIQYF
TRBJ2-7 | - | TRBV12-3/TRBV12-4 | TRBD1 | TGTGCCAGCAGACCGGGGACAGGGGGGGAGCAGTACTTC | CASRPGTGGEQYF
TRBJ2-5 | - | TRBV29-1 | - | TGCAGCGTTGAATTACCCCAAGAGACCCAGTACTTC | CSVELPQETQYF
TRBJ2-3 | - | TRBV5-1 | - | TGCGCCAGCAGCTCAACCTCCCGTGAGGGAGATACGCAGTATTTT | CASSSTSREGDTQYF
TRBJ1-1 | - | TRBV3-1 | TRBD1 | TGTGCCAGCAGGCCTTCAGGGGGCCGGGGAAACACTGAAGCTTTCTTT | CASRPSGGRGNTEAFF
TRBJ1-5 | - | TRBV7-8 | - | TGTGCCAGCAGCTTAAAGTCCCTGGTCTTTAATCAGCCCCAGCATTTT | CASSLKSLVFNQPQHF
TRBJ2-5 | - | TRBV5-1 | TRBD2 | TGCGCCAGCAGCACCGGGACTAGCGGGGGAGAGACCCAGTACTTC | CASSTGTSGGETQYF
TRBJ1-2 | - | TRBV2 | - | TGTGCCAGCAGTGAAGTACAGGGCATTGGGTATGGCTACACCTTC | CASSEVQGIGYGYTF
TRBJ1-1 | - | TRBV19 | - | TGTGCCAGTAGTATGGGCAGGTTAAACACTGAAGCTTTCTTT | CASSMGRLNTEAFF
TRBJ2-1 | - | TRBV29-1 | - | TGCAGCGTTCTTGGCGGGCAGGCGGGGAACAATGAGCAGTTCTTC | CSVLGGQAGNNEQFF
TRBJ2-1 | few | TRBV24-1 | TRBD2 | TGTGCCACCAGTGATCTTCGGACTAGCGGGAGCTCCTACAATGAGCAGTTCTTC | CATSDLRTSGSSYNEQFF
TRBJ1-1 | - | TRBV29-1 | - | TGCAGCGTTGAAGGGGTCGAGGGGACTGAAGCTTTCTTT | CSVEGVEGTEAFF
TRBJ2-5 | - | TRBV7-6 | - | TGTGCCAGCGCTACTTCAGGCGGGACCCAGTACTTC | CASATSGGTQYF
TRBJ2-7 | - | TRBV12-3/TRBV12-4 | - | TGTGCCAGCAGTTTGAGTGGACTGGAGCAGTACTTC | CASSLSGLEQYF
TRBJ1-2 | - | TRBV20-1 | - | TGCAGTGCCATCCCCAGGGTTGGCTATGGCTACACCTTC | CSAIPRVGYGYTF
TRBJ2-3 | - | TRBV4-1 | - | TGCGCCAGCAGCCAAGATCTGCCCCTTGGGGATACGCAGTATTTT | CASSQDLPLGDTQYF
TRBJ1-2 | - | TRBV29-1 | - | TGCAGCGTTGAAGAGTTCCGTGACTATGGCTACACCTTC | CSVEEFRDYGYTF
TRBJ1-1 | - | TRBV5-8 | - | TGTGCCAGCAGCTTGGGAGTCAGAAACACTGAAGCTTTCTTT | CASSLGVRNTEAFF
TRBJ2-2 | - | TRBV18 | - | TGTGCCAGCTCACCCCAGGGCTGGGCAACGGTTGGAACCGGGGAGCTGTTTTTT | CASSPQGWATVGTGELFF
TRBJ1-4 | - | TRBV28 | - | TGTGCCAGCAGTTCCTACACAAATGAAAAACTGTTTTTT | CASSSYTNEKLFF
TRBJ2-3 | - | TRBV7-6 | TRBD2 | TGTGCCAGCAGCCTTTTCTACAGGACTAGCGGGGCGAGAGATACGCAGTATTTT | CASSLFYRTSGARDTQYF